Following are 10 T cell receptor beta chains from one sample sequenced in a study of multiple sclerosis patients with progressive multifocal leukoencephalopathy. Time point noted: approximately 12 months of natalizumab therapy. TCRdb's table, derived via immunoSEQ multiplex PCR, lists solely in-frame clones and lacks some. The sample has tens of thousands of clones, nearly 90% seen once. Sample: PBMCs, taken from a patient treated with natalizumab. The receptors shown here come from a human donor with multiple sclerosis.

This clone appeared a single time. J is TRBJ1-1 and V is TRBV5-1; D not certain. The CDR3 contains 15 residues. V was shortened by 1 base and J by 3 bases, with 13 bases between the two germline ends. Germline V gives CDR1 SGHRS, CDR2 YFSETQ. CDR3 in amino acids: CASSLQGRIDTEAFF. The DNA for the CDR3 is TGCGCCAGCAGCTTGCAAGGACGGATTGACACTGAAGCTTTCTTT.

V usage is TRBV6-1 and J usage is TRBJ2-2; D not certain. From germline, CDR1 is MNHNS and CDR2 SASEGT. The V gene lost 6 bases and the J gene lost 2 bases, with 7 bases spanning the gap. The length of the CDR3 is 13 residues. DNA for the CDR3: TGTGCCAGCAGAGTTGCAAACACCGGGGAGCTGTTTTTT. Its protein product is CASRVANTGELFF.

The J gene is TRBJ2-3, the V gene TRBV7-9; D perhaps matches TRBD2 (7 bases). The CDR3 loop spans 15 amino acids. Trimming took off 2 bases at V and 0 bases at J, with 9 bases between the two ends. CDR1 and CDR2 (germline): SEHNR, FQNEAQ (reference sequence). CDR3 nucleotide sequence: TGTGCCAGCAGCTTAAGGGGGGGGAGCACAGATACGCAGTATTTT. Amino acids: CASSLRGGSTDTQYF.

The J gene is TRBJ2-4, the V gene TRBV4-1, with D unclear. Germline CDR1 is MGHRA and CDR2 is YSYEKL. The CDR3 consists of 18 residues. Deletions cut 0 bases from V and 0 bases from J, with 15 bases between. CDR3 nucleotides: TGCGCCAGCAGCCAAGATCACCGGCAGGCACTAGCCAAAAACATTCAGTACTTC. As protein: CASSQDHRQALAKNIQYF.

The V gene is TRBV10-3, the J gene TRBJ1-5; D remains unclear. Germline lookup yields CDR1 ENHRY and CDR2 SYGVKD. This CDR3 comprises 13 residues. Trimming cost V 8 bases and J 4 bases, with 12 bases left between them. CDR3 loop: CAISEGSNQPQHF. The DNA of the CDR3 is TGTGCCATCTCCGAGGGATCAAATCAGCCCCAGCATTTT.

The chain is built from TRBV12-5 and TRBJ1-1; D is ambiguous. The CDR3 consists of 13 residues. V dropped 2 bases and J dropped 8 bases, with 12 bases sitting between them. CDR1 is LGHNT and CDR2 is FRNRAP in the germline V gene. The CDR3, as DNA: TGTGCTAGTGGTTTGCCCGGAGGAGTCGAAGCTTTCTTT. It yields the protein CASGLPGGVEAFF.

The CDR3 loop reads CASSPWARENRERGYTF. In DNA form, the CDR3 reads TGCGCCAGCAGCCCTTGGGCCAGGGAGAACAGGGAGAGAGGCTACACCTTC. The rearrangement joins TRBV4-1 to TRBJ1-2, with D possibly being TRBD1 (6 bases). The V end was cut by 4 bases, the J end by 8 bases, with 26 bases between. The CDR3 sequence is 17 residues long. Germline lookup yields CDR1 MGHRA and CDR2 YSYEKL.

This sequence joins TRBV7-3 and TRBJ2-4; TRBD1 agrees at 8 bases. CDR3 length: 16 residues. Germline loops: CDR1 SGHTA, CDR2 FQGTGA. J gave up 0 bases and V 5 bases, and 6 bases lay outside the gene matches. CDR3 bases: TGTGCCAGCAGCGTTACAGGGGGGCTAGCCAAAAACATTCAGTACTTC. The encoded protein is CASSVTGGLAKNIQYF.

Comment on this clone: The DNA is left out, because the CDR3 cannot be placed on it with certainty; the CDR3 is given as TCRdb lists it. V gene TRBV11-2 combines with J gene TRBJ1-2; the D call TRBD1 from the table was never checked on the DNA. Germline values: CDR1 SGHAT, CDR2 FQNNGV. The CDR3 is 17 residues long, ends included. CDR3 region: CAGSIGQASRKTYGCTF.

The V and J genes are TRBV29-1 and TRBJ1-1; TRBD1 aligns across 9 bases. The J segment lost 1 base and the V segment lost 7 bases, leaving 4 bases of the junction unmatched. CDR1 is SQVTM, CDR2 ANQGSEA, per germline. CDR3 size: 13 residues. CDR3 loop: CSARQGGNTEAFF. In DNA form, the CDR3 reads TGCAGCGCTCGACAGGGGGGGAACACTGAAGCTTTCTTT.